The 18 T cell receptor beta chains listed next were all sequenced from one sample in a study of response to subunit inactivated influenza vaccine. TCRdb fed the RT-PCR reads into MiXCR, producing one record per CDR3 protein. The sample holds hundreds of thousands of distinct CDR3 sequences, roughly 8.2% seen once. Sequenced material: PBMCs from blood, taken less than 30 months after vaccination. All receptors derive from a man between 45 and 75 years old who received an inactivated influenza vaccine.

The chain uses TRBV11-2 and TRBJ1-2; 8 bases match TRBD1. Germline V gene lookup returns CDR1 SGHAT and CDR2 FQNNGV. With V trimmed by 5 bases and J by 3 bases, 17 bases remained unmatched. The CDR3 is 18 amino acids. The CDR3, as DNA: TGTGCCAGCAGCAATGGACAGGGCGACCCTCAAACCTACTATGGCTACACCTTC. Translating it yields CASSNGQGDPQTYYGYTF.

The chain carries TRBV20-1 and TRBJ1-3; possible D gene TRBD1, 6 bases. Germline V gives CDR1 DFQATT, CDR2 SNEGSKA (reference sequence). The CDR3 is made up of 16 amino acids. V lost 2 bases and J 0 bases, leaving 14 bases between the germline ends. The CDR3 DNA sequence: TGCAGTGCTAGAAACAACAGGGTGCGCTCTGGAAACACCATATATTTT. Translation: CSARNNRVRSGNTIYF.

V usage is TRBV7-2 and J usage is TRBJ2-3; D perhaps matches TRBD1 (5 bases). Trimming left V 5 bases short and J 3 bases short, with 18 bases between. The CDR3 spans 16 residues. Germline lookup yields CDR1 SGHTA and CDR2 FQGNSA. Here the CDR3 reads CASSPFQGTTTDTQYF. CDR3 bases: TGTGCCAGCAGCCCCTTCCAGGGAACAACGACAGATACGCAGTATTTT.

Only a few counts were recorded for this clonotype. The rearrangement joins TRBV3-1 to TRBJ2-5; 12 positions agree with TRBD2. J lost 4 bases, V lost 1 base, and 4 bases had no gene match. Germline V gives CDR1 LGHDT, CDR2 YNNKEL (reference sequence). This CDR3 region has 16 residues. The CDR3 DNA follows: TGTGCCAGCAGCCAAGGACTAGCGGGAGCCTCAGAGACCCAGTACTTC. This gives the protein CASSQGLAGASETQYF.

This clonotype was counted between two and nine times. The chain is built from TRBV15 and TRBJ2-6; D call uncertain. CDR3 size: 16 residues. Trimming took 5 bases from V and 4 from J, leaving 15 bases between them. CDR1 is LNHNV, CDR2 YYDKDF, per germline (reference sequence). The CDR3 reads CATSPKGSRGANVLTF. DNA of the CDR3: TGTGCCACCAGCCCCAAAGGCTCGAGGGGGGCCAACGTCCTGACTTTC.

The sample holds many counts of this clonotype. The J gene is TRBJ1-6, the V gene TRBV12-3 or TRBV12-4; unclear D gene. The CDR3 covers 14 residues. V was shortened by 4 bases and J by 8 bases, with 12 bases between the two germline ends. The CDR3 region has the DNA TGTGCCAGCAGTTACGCTGATAGGGATTCACCCCTCCACTTT. Residues: CASSYADRDSPLHF.

The chain links TRBV4-3 to TRBJ2-1; TRBD2 might be the D (6 bases). V gave up 3 bases and J gave up 5 bases, with 8 bases separating them. Per the germline V gene, CDR1 is LGHNA and CDR2 is YSLEER. The length of the CDR3 is 13 residues. CDR3 residues: CASSHSGHNEQFF. CDR3 nucleotide sequence: TGCGCCAGCAGCCACAGCGGGCACAATGAGCAGTTCTTC.

The chain employs TRBV7-6 and TRBJ2-3, with D unresolved. This CDR3 is 13 amino acids long. Germline CDR1 SGHVS, CDR2 FNYEAQ. V gave up 2 bases and J gave up 4 bases, with 7 bases separating them. CDR3 in amino acids: CASSLILADTQYF. As DNA, the CDR3 is TGTGCCAGCAGCTTAATCCTGGCAGATACGCAGTATTTT.

About this clonotype itself: The junction does not match germline at one end; this may be a read error. The DNA for the CDR3 is TGTGCCGGCAGCCCTACCGGACTAGCGGGAGGGTTTGTTGAGCAGTTCTTC. Its translation is CAGSPTGLAGGFVEQFF. The rearrangement joins TRBV7-9 to TRBJ2-1; 15 bases match TRBD2. The CDR3 consists of 17 residues. CDR1 and CDR2 from the germline V gene are SEHNR and FQNEAQ (reference sequence).

The chain couples TRBV24-1 to TRBJ2-1, with D perhaps assigned TRBD1 or TRBD2 (5 bases each). Between the trimmed V and J ends, which lost 9 bases and 8 bases, there was a span of 13 bases. The CDR3 is 12 residues long. Germline V gene data show CDR1 as KGHDR and CDR2 as SFDVKD. CDR3 in amino acids: CATRGILHEQFF. CDR3 nucleotide sequence: TGTGCCACCCGGGGCATACTTCATGAGCAGTTCTTC.

This clonotype was seen ten or more times. This chain links TRBV4-3 with TRBJ2-5, with a weak D call TRBD2 (5 bases). The CDR3 is 17 amino acids. The ends were cut back, 0 bases at V and 2 bases at J, with 16 bases in the middle. Germline CDR1 LGHNA, CDR2 YSLEER. In DNA, the CDR3 is TGCGCCAGCAGCCAAGAATACGGTCTTACTAGACAAGAGACCCAGTACTTC. Amino acids: CASSQEYGLTRQETQYF.

The chain uses TRBV6-2 or TRBV6-3 and TRBJ2-7, with D maybe TRBD2 (7 bases). The CDR3 has 17 residues. V dropped 7 bases and J dropped 2 bases, with 24 bases sitting between them. Per germline, CDR1 MNHEY and CDR2 SVGEGT. The CDR3 protein is CASKGGAGIGRPYEQYF. The CDR3 bases are TGTGCCAGCAAGGGGGGAGCGGGAATTGGACGTCCCTACGAGCAGTACTTC.

This clonotype was seen a handful of times. CDR3 in amino acids: CSARDGIVSNQPQHF. CDR3 bases: TGCAGTGCTAGAGATGGCATAGTAAGCAATCAGCCCCAGCATTTT. This chain links TRBV20-1 with TRBJ1-5; D gene ambiguous. In germline, CDR1 is DFQATT, CDR2 SNEGSKA (reference sequence). The CDR3 contains 15 residues. Trimming took 0 bases from V and 1 from J, leaving 10 bases between them.

This clonotype was recorded many times. V is TRBV28 and J is TRBJ2-5; 9 bases align to TRBD1. The CDR3 is 14 amino acids. Germline trimming cut 3 bases from V and 3 bases from J; bases unmatched to any gene: 2. Germline assignment: CDR1 MDHEN and CDR2 SYDVKM. CDR3 loop: CASSFRDREETQYF. The CDR3 bases are TGTGCCAGCAGTTTCCGGGACAGGGAAGAGACCCAGTACTTC.

The rearrangement links TRBV5-1 to TRBJ2-2; 8 nucleotides agree with TRBD1. Germline CDR1 SGHRS, CDR2 YFSETQ. Losses at the gene ends were 4 bases for V and 1 base for J; bases not matched to a gene: 3. The CDR3 extends over 15 amino acids. The CDR3 DNA follows: TGCGCCAGCAGCGTGGGACAGGTGAACACCGGGGAGCTGTTTTTT. Protein sequence: CASSVGQVNTGELFF.

This rearrangement joins TRBV10-3 to TRBJ1-4; 9 nucleotides match TRBD1. With 5 bases clipped from V and 5 bases from J, the junction kept 3 bases outside the gene matches. The germline V gene encodes CDR1 ENHRY and CDR2 SYGVKD. The CDR3 loop spans 14 amino acids. The CDR3 spells CAISSGQGNEKLFF. CDR3 in DNA: TGTGCCATCAGTTCGGGACAGGGAAATGAAAAACTGTTTTTT.

This clonotype was seen ten or more times. CDR3 residues: CAISESPGGVGGYTF. CDR3 coding DNA: TGTGCCATCAGTGAGTCTCCGGGAGGGGTAGGAGGCTACACCTTC. The chain recombines TRBV10-3 with TRBJ1-2; tentatively, D is TRBD1 (5 bases). V lost 0 bases and J 8 bases, leaving 16 bases between the germline ends. There are 15 residues in the CDR3. Germline-derived CDR1 and CDR2 are ENHRY and SYGVKD.

This clonotype turned up a few times. The genes are TRBV7-9 and TRBJ2-3; a possible D gene is TRBD2 (5 bases). This CDR3 is built from 15 residues. CDR1 is SEHNR and CDR2 is FQNEAQ in the germline V gene (reference sequence). The V end lost 0 bases, the J end lost 4 bases, and 11 bases lay between the germline ends. This CDR3 is CASSLASVTSDTQYF. For the CDR3, the DNA is TGTGCCAGCAGCTTAGCTAGCGTAACCTCAGATACGCAGTATTTT.